This T cell receptor (beta chain) was sequenced during a study of tumor-infiltrating lymphocytes in primary liver carcinoma (dated by TCRdb to the late 2010s). About the investigation overall: Between late 2015 and early 2016, 4 or 5 patients in China with histopathologically diagnosed primary liver carcinoma had surgical resection. For each liver tumor, the study sampled five regions along with adjacent normal tissue and blood, and applied TCRbeta repertoire sequencing, expression microarrays and whole-exome sequencing. Reproducibility between technical replicate repertoires was high, with correlation coefficients above 0.95 and mean shared-clone rates roughly 0.87. A total of approximately 35 specimens from 5 patients, comprising about 25 tumor regions, 5 adjacent noncancerous liver tissues and 5 peripheral blood samples, were covered by TCRbeta repertoire sequencing. The tumors of the five patients were staged as T1-T3 N0M0, with maximum diameters ranging from 4.2 to 10 cm. Each sample produced about 3.5 to 8 million productive TCRbeta reads, and read depth showed no significant difference between tissue types. The five patients, three men and two women aged 30 to 69 years, had hepatocellular carcinoma (four) or combined HCC and intrahepatic cholangiocarcinoma (one). Overall results and qualifications from the work: Comparison of CD4+ and CD8+ T cell repertoires was precluded by the use of bulk unsorted samples. With just a few patients in the study, the authors point out that the findings should be validated in a larger study. Compared with blood, tumors had a significantly larger share of the repertoire taken up by the top 250 clones (p = 0.039). Because sequencing covered only the TCR beta chain and unpaired alpha chains were not captured, true repertoire diversity is likely underestimated. Pairs of tumor regions showed greater repertoire overlap (mean around 35%) than tumor-adjacent pairs (roughly 17%) or tumor-blood pairs (roughly 15%), which is consistent with antigen-driven expansion.

Points on this clonotype: Its antigen specificity is not known. The record has no base qualities; no much larger clone is one base away.

RNA from unsorted whole blood was extracted with TRIzol reagent, and germline DNA was obtained with the DNeasy Blood & Tissue kit. At the time of sampling, the patients had chronic HBV infection and had not received any treatment. Around 4 milliliters of peripheral blood were collected into K2EDTA tubes before surgery. The CDR3 runs 15 amino acids, cysteine and phenylalanine included. The sequence is cut down to CDR3 DNA, 45 bases in frame from base 1. V was cut back by 3 bases and J by 8 bases, leaving a gap of 20 bases between them. CDR1 and CDR2 are read off the germline V gene as MGHRA and YSYEKL. A constant-region primer and ProtoScript II reverse transcriptase were used to reverse-transcribe TCRbeta-specific cDNA from approximately 500 ng total RNA. TCRbeta libraries were built with three nested multiplex PCR rounds, a slightly modified ARM-PCR procedure. The first two PCR rounds used multiplex TRBV1-TRBV30 forward primers with a Cbeta reverse primer, each for about 9 cycles. A final 25-cycle PCR with Deep VentR polymerase added sample barcodes and Illumina adapters. Before sequencing, amplicons between 200 and 500 bp were purified from gel using a QIAquick gel extraction kit. The TCRbeta amplicons were sequenced with 250-bp paired-end reads on an Illumina HiSeq 2500. Per the authors' processing: To recover full CDR3 sequences, reads were quality-trimmed using Trimmomatic v0.33 and paired reads were then merged using FLASH v1.2.11. MiGEC v1.2.1b assigned V, D and J germline segments to the rearranged TCRbeta sequences. Clonotype statistics and Shannon-Wiener diversity indices were calculated with VDJtools v1.0.0. Except for diversity analysis, only each sample's 250 most abundant clonotypes were used in subsequent analyses to reduce sampling bias. Through fastp at Q25 and MiXCR, TCRdb rebuilt clones from the public reads, retaining in-frame beta chains. Records with the same CDR3 protein are collapsed into one entry carrying the most frequent genes and DNA. TCRdb, rather than the study authors, made the V and J calls. The sample table holds about 320,000 distinct CDR3 sequences, of which 50% to 60% were seen once. The ten most abundant clones make up approximately 15% of the sample.

Recombination joined TRBV4-1 with TRBJ2-7; the D gene is perhaps TRBD1, from 6 matching bases. Sequencing was carried out using peripheral blood. The clonotype was recovered from a woman younger than 45 with primary liver carcinoma and hepatitis B virus infection. DNA sequence: TGCGCCAGCAGCCACTTTGACAGGACCGCTGACAAGCAGTACTTC. Translated, this gives CASSHFDRTADKQYF.